The rows below give T cell receptor beta chains drawn from one sample of a study of cytomegalovirus exposure and HLA in healthy donors. The method was immunoSEQ multiplex PCR; TCRdb's version includes in-frame clones alone and lacks a portion of them. The sample table sets out approximately 92,000 clones. The sample consisted of PBMCs. All receptors derive from a woman aged 25 to 39 in good health and CMV-seronegative. Both conserved end residues are part of each CDR3. Each record gives: D gene, V gene, J gene, CDR3 protein, CDR3 DNA. D genes are given only for firm matches.

TRBD1,TRBV12-5,TRBJ2-1,CASGFSQGSTYNEQFF,TGTGCTAGTGGTTTTTCACAGGGGAGTACCTACAATGAGCAGTTCTTC
-,TRBV6-5,TRBJ1-4,CATSGEGAFSEKLFF,TGTGCCACATCAGGGGAGGGCGCTTTTTCTGAAAAACTGTTTTTT
-,TRBV11-2,TRBJ2-5,CASSSVYGGLQETQYF,TGTGCCAGCAGCTCCGTTTATGGAGGCCTCCAAGAGACCCAGTACTTC
TRBD2,TRBV5-4,TRBJ2-1,CASSKSGTTYYNEQFF,TGTGCCAGCAGCAAGTCCGGGACTACTTACTACAATGAGCAGTTCTTC
-,TRBV2,TRBJ2-5,CASGEARETQYF,TGTGCCAGCGGTGAAGCGCGGGAGACCCAGTACTTC
-,TRBV5-1,TRBJ1-4,CASSFGFSTNEKLFF,TGCGCCAGCAGCTTCGGGTTTAGCACTAATGAAAAACTGTTTTTT
TRBD1,TRBV2,TRBJ1-5,CASSVRQGSYDQPQHF,TGTGCCAGCAGTGTCCGACAGGGTTCTTATGATCAGCCCCAGCATTTT
TRBD1,TRBV18,TRBJ2-1,CASSSLGQGVNEQFF,TGTGCCAGCTCATCCTTGGGACAGGGGGTCAATGAGCAGTTCTTC
TRBD1,TRBV10-3,TRBJ1-2,CAISKTGLEGYTF,TGTGCCATCAGTAAGACAGGGTTGGAGGGCTACACCTTC
TRBD2,TRBV5-1,TRBJ2-7,CASSLASGSIYEQYF,TGCGCCAGCAGCTTGGCTAGCGGGAGCATCTACGAGCAGTACTTC
TRBD1,TRBV7-9,TRBJ2-2,CASSPLFRQGVGELFF,TGTGCCAGCAGCCCTCTATTTCGACAGGGCGTCGGGGAGCTGTTTTTT
TRBD1,TRBV27,TRBJ2-5,CASSPGQAAETQYF,TGTGCCAGCAGTCCCGGACAGGCAGCCGAGACCCAGTACTTC
TRBD1,TRBV5-1,TRBJ1-1,CASSFGTDNTEAFF,TGCGCCAGCAGCTTTGGGACAGACAACACTGAAGCTTTCTTT
-,TRBV30,TRBJ1-4,CAWVNRKVDEKLFF,TGTGCCTGGGTTAACAGAAAAGTAGATGAAAAACTGTTTTTT
-,TRBV4-1,TRBJ1-5,CASSQGWAWGNQPQHF,TGCGCCAGCAGCCAAGGTTGGGCGTGGGGCAATCAGCCCCAGCATTTT
TRBD1,TRBV6-1,TRBJ2-1,CASRGQGFYNEQFF,TGTGCCAGCCGGGGACAGGGTTTCTACAATGAGCAGTTCTTC
TRBD1,TRBV10-3,TRBJ2-1,CAISDLTRDRVHNEQFF,TGTGCCATCAGTGACCTAACCCGGGACAGGGTCCACAATGAGCAGTTCTTC
TRBD1,TRBV7-7,TRBJ2-7,CASSIGTGVGYEQYF,TGTGCTAGCAGCATAGGGACAGGGGTAGGGTACGAGCAGTACTTC
-,TRBV11-2,TRBJ1-6,CASSSGTLSPLHF,TGTGCCAGCAGCTCCGGGACTCTGTCACCCCTCCACTTT
-,TRBV6-5,TRBJ2-7,CASSYDVGRSEQYF,TGTGCCAGCAGTTACGATGTGGGGAGGAGTGAGCAGTACTTC
-,TRBV4-1,TRBJ1-3,CASSPTPRSRGIGNTIYF,TGCGCCAGCAGCCCTACCCCCCGCAGCAGGGGTATTGGAAACACCATATATTTT
TRBD1,TRBV19,TRBJ1-1,CASSTDRENTEAFF,TGTGCCAGTAGTACGGACAGGGAGAACACTGAAGCTTTCTTT
TRBD1,TRBV15,TRBJ1-5,CATSRDFPGQGNQPQHF,TGTGCCACCAGCAGAGATTTTCCGGGACAGGGGAATCAGCCCCAGCATTTT
-,TRBV7-2,TRBJ1-2,CASSLANRSGLNYGYTF,TGTGCCAGCAGCTTAGCGAACCGTTCCGGACTTAACTATGGCTACACCTTC
-,TRBV9,TRBJ2-5,CASSFSLAPETQYF,TGTGCCAGCAGCTTCTCCCTAGCACCCGAGACCCAGTACTTC
TRBD2,TRBV19,TRBJ2-3,CASRLGLRGRADTQYF,TGTGCCAGTAGGTTGGGACTTCGCGGGAGGGCAGATACGCAGTATTTT
-,TRBV30,TRBJ1-1,CAWTYRRGTEAFF,TGTGCCTGGACCTATAGGAGGGGAACTGAAGCTTTCTTT
-,TRBV6-5,TRBJ1-2,CASSYSSPDSYNGYTF,TGTGCCAGCAGTTACTCCTCGCCGGACAGCTACAATGGCTACACCTTC
TRBD1,TRBV15,TRBJ1-1,CATSRGTGPAFF,TGTGCCACCAGCAGAGGGACAGGGCCTGCTTTCTTT
-,TRBV10-3,TRBJ1-1,CAISESEWNTEAFF,TGTGCCATCAGTGAGTCTGAGTGGAACACTGAAGCTTTCTTT
TRBD1,TRBV7-2,TRBJ1-1,CASSGGTGRYTEAFF,TGTGCCAGCAGCGGGGGGACAGGGCGGTACACTGAAGCTTTCTTT
-,TRBV5-1,TRBJ1-1,CASRRGSEAFF,TGCGCCAGCAGAAGGGGGTCTGAAGCTTTCTTT
-,TRBV28,TRBJ1-5,CASSFVSSNQPQHF,TGTGCCAGCAGTTTTGTGAGTAGCAATCAGCCCCAGCATTTT
TRBD2,TRBV11-2,TRBJ2-3,CASSLLAASTDTQYF,TGTGCCAGCAGCTTACTAGCGGCAAGCACAGATACGCAGTATTTT
-,TRBV9,TRBJ2-7,CASSLSTGPGEQYF,TGTGCCAGCAGCCTATCTACGGGCCCGGGGGAGCAGTACTTC
TRBD1,TRBV5-5,TRBJ1-3,CASSFGTENTIYF,TGTGCCAGCAGCTTCGGGACAGAAAACACCATATATTTT
-,TRBV7-8,TRBJ2-7,CASSLVDISYEQYF,TGTGCCAGCAGCTTAGTGGACATCTCCTACGAGCAGTACTTC
TRBD1,TRBV19,TRBJ2-7,CASKVTGSSYEQYF,TGTGCCAGTAAGGTGACAGGGAGCTCCTACGAGCAGTACTTC
-,TRBV27,TRBJ2-1,CASSFYGASNNEQFF,TGTGCCAGCAGTTTTTATGGAGCCTCCAACAATGAGCAGTTCTTC
TRBD2,TRBV11-1,TRBJ2-7,CASSTGLAGSEQYF,TGTGCCAGCAGCACCGGACTAGCGGGGTCCGAGCAGTACTTC
TRBD2,TRBV10-2,TRBJ2-5,CASSEGLAPRETQYF,TGCGCCAGCAGTGAGGGACTAGCGCCTCGAGAGACCCAGTACTTC
-,TRBV28,TRBJ1-5,CASSFFTANQPQHF,TGTGCCAGCAGTTTCTTTACAGCCAATCAGCCCCAGCATTTT
TRBD1,TRBV11-2,TRBJ2-7,CASSSRTGITYEQYF,TGTGCCAGCAGCTCTCGGACAGGGATCACCTACGAGCAGTACTTC
TRBD1,TRBV2,TRBJ1-1,CASSRRTGRNTEAFF,TGTGCCAGCAGTAGACGGACAGGGAGGAACACTGAAGCTTTCTTT